What follows are 8 T cell receptor beta chains derived from one specimen sequenced in a study of Ad26.COV2.S vaccination and SARS-CoV-2 variants. Treatment described: 15 to 20 received Ad26.COV2.S at low or high dose, single or two shots; 5 received placebo; per-sample allocation not given. Each sample was drawn 63 days after the first injection (of vaccine or placebo). Profiled with immunoSEQ multiplex PCR; TCRdb holds only in-frame clones, not every one. The data contain around 300,000 clones, about nine tenths of them seen just once; the ten biggest clones take up 5% to 6.5%. The sample was peripheral blood, taken in a trial of Ad26.COV2.S vaccine versus placebo. Receptors were obtained from a person between 18 and 60 years old who received the Ad26.COV2.S COVID-19 vaccine or a placebo.

In this sample, this clone turned up once. The V gene is TRBV3-1 (or the pseudogene TRBV3-2), the J gene TRBJ1-1; 9 nucleotides line up with TRBD1. Germline CDR1 and CDR2: LGHDT and YNNKEL (reference sequence). The CDR3 totals 15 residues. Germline trimming cut 2 bases from V and 8 bases from J; bases unmatched to any gene: 9. The CDR3 reads CASSQPFKTGGEAFF. The CDR3 region has the DNA TGTGCCAGCAGCCAACCCTTTAAGACAGGGGGGGAAGCTTTCTTT.

This chain uses TRBV9 with TRBJ2-1, with D perhaps TRBD2 (6 bases). Per the germline V gene, CDR1 is SGDLS and CDR2 is YYNGEE. Trimming removed 0 bases from V and 9 bases from J, with 13 bases in between. CDR3 length: 14 residues. The CDR3 here is CASSVVGTEGEQFF. The CDR3 DNA sequence: TGTGCCAGCAGCGTAGTAGGGACGGAGGGTGAGCAGTTCTTC.

The chain is built from TRBV6-5 and TRBJ1-5, with TRBD1 matching over 7 bases. Per germline, CDR1 MNHEY and CDR2 SVGAGI. The V gene end was trimmed by 0 bases and the J gene end by 4 bases; junction bases not matched to a gene: 3. The CDR3 is 15 amino acids. The CDR3 DNA is TGTGCCAGCAGTTACTCACAGGGGAATAATCAGCCCCAGCATTTT. Its protein is CASSYSQGNNQPQHF.

This chain joins TRBV27 and TRBJ2-2; unclear D gene. The germline V gene encodes CDR1 MNHEY and CDR2 SMNVEV (reference sequence). The CDR3 extends over 15 amino acids. Trimming took off 3 bases at V and 1 base at J, with 9 bases between the two ends. The DNA for the CDR3 is TGTGCCAGCAGTTTTTACAGCTTGAACACCGGGGAGCTGTTTTTT. Protein product: CASSFYSLNTGELFF.

The genes are TRBV18 and TRBJ2-7; 7 positions agree with TRBD1. The germline V gene has CDR1 KGHSH and CDR2 LQKENI. With 3 bases clipped from V and 3 bases from J, the junction kept 11 bases outside the gene matches. This CDR3 is built from 16 residues. The DNA of the CDR3 is TGTGCCAGCTCACCCCCCGGGACAGTGAAAATCTACGAGCAGTACTTC. Translated: CASSPPGTVKIYEQYF.

V is TRBV19 and J is TRBJ1-3; D remains ambiguous. The CDR3 extends over 15 amino acids. V was trimmed by 10 bases and J by 0 bases, leaving 16 bases between them. Germline values: CDR1 LNHDA, CDR2 SQIVND (reference sequence). In DNA form, the CDR3 reads TGTGCCACCTTGGACCGCGGCCTCTCTGGAAACACCATATATTTT. It specifies CATLDRGLSGNTIYF.

The J gene is TRBJ1-4, the V gene TRBV6-5; no clear D gene. Trimming shortened V by 5 bases and J by 5 bases, and 9 bases separated the two germline ends. CDR3 length: 13 residues. The germline CDR1 and CDR2 sequences are MNHEY and SVGAGI. CDR3 nucleotides: TGTGCCAGCAGTCTAAACATCAATGAAAAACTGTTTTTT. Its translation: CASSLNINEKLFF.

The chain uses TRBV7-2 and TRBJ1-2; D is perhaps TRBD1 (5 bases). The V and J ends lost 4 bases and 4 bases respectively, with 10 bases between them. In germline, CDR1 is SGHTA, CDR2 FQGNSA. The CDR3 sequence is 13 residues long. This chain's CDR3 is CASSSTAFYGYTF. CDR3 DNA sequence: TGTGCCAGCAGCTCGACAGCTTTCTATGGCTACACCTTC. Filled out from reference TRBV7-2 and TRBJ1-2, the complete variable domain reads GAGVSQSPSNKVTEKGKDVELRCDPISGHTALYWYRQSLGQGLEFLIYFQGNSAPDKSGLPSDRFSAERTGGSVSTLTIQRTQQEDSAVYLCASSSTAFYGYTFGSGTRLTVV.